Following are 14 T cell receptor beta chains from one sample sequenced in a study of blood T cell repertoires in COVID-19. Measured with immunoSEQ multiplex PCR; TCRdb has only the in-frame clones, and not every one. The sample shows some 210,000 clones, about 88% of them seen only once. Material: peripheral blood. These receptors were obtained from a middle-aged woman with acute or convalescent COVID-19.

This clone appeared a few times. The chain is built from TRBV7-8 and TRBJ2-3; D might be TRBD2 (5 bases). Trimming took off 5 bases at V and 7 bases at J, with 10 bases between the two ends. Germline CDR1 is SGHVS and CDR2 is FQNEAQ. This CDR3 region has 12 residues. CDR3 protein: CASSVGSYTQYF. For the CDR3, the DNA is TGTGCCAGCAGCGTTGGGAGTTATACGCAGTATTTT.

The CDR3 sequence is CASSYSDNEDTEAFF. The DNA of the CDR3 is TGTGCCAGCAGTTACTCGGACAACGAGGACACTGAAGCTTTCTTT. The chain employs TRBV6-2 or TRBV6-3 and TRBJ1-1, with D perhaps matching TRBD1 (5 bases). Germline V lookup: CDR1 MNHEY, CDR2 SVGEGT. The CDR3 spans 15 residues. V was cut by 0 bases and J by 3 bases, with 11 bases left in between.

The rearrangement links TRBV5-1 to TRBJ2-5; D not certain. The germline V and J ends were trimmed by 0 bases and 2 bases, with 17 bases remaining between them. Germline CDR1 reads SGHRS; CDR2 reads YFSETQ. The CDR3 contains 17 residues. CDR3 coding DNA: TGCGCCAGCAGCTTGGACGCGGTCAAGAGTAATCAAGAGACCCAGTACTTC. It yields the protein CASSLDAVKSNQETQYF.

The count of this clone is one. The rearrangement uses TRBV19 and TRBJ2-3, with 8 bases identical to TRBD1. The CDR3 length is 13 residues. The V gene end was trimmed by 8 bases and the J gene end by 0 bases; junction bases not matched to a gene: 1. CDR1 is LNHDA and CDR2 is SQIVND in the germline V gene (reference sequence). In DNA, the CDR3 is TGTGCCAGTCGACAGGGGAGCACAGATACGCAGTATTTT. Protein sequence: CASRQGSTDTQYF.

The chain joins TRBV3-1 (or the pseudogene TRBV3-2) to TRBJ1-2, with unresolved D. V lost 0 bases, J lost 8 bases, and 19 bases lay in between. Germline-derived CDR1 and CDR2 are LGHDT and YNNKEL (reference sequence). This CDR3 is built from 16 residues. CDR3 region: CASSQDGVLHREGYTF. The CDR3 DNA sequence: TGTGCCAGCAGCCAAGATGGAGTGCTGCACCGTGAAGGCTACACCTTC.

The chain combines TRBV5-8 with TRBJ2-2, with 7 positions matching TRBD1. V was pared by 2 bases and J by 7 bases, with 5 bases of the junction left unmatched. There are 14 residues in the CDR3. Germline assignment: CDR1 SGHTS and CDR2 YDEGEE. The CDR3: CASSLRQGGGELFF. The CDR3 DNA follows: TGTGCCAGCAGCTTAAGACAGGGTGGCGGGGAGCTGTTTTTT.

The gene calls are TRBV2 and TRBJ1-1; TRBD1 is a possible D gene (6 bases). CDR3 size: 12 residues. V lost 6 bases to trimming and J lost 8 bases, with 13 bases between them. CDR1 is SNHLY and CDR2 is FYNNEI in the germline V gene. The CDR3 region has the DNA TGTGCCAGCAGAGACAGGTTAGCGGAAGCTTTCTTT. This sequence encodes CASRDRLAEAFF.

The CDR3 sequence: CASSYSRGAEAFF. The CDR3 DNA is TGTGCCAGCAGTTACTCGCGAGGAGCTGAAGCTTTCTTT. This chain uses TRBV6-5 with TRBJ1-1; D unresolved. V lost 0 bases and J lost 6, with 8 bases in between. This CDR3 contains 13 residues. From germline, CDR1 is MNHEY and CDR2 SVGAGI.

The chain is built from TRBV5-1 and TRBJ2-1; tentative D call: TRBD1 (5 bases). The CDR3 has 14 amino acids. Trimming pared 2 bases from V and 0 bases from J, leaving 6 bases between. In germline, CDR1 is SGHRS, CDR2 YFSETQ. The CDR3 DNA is TGCGCCAGCAGCTTAGGGGACTCCTACAATGAGCAGTTCTTC. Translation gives CASSLGDSYNEQFF. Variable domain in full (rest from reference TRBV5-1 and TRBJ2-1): KAGVTQTPRYLIKTRGQQVTLSCSPISGHRSVSWYQQTPGQGLQFLFEYFSETQRNKGNFPGRFSGRQFSNSRSEMNVSTLELGDSALYLCASSLGDSYNEQFFGPGTRLTVL.

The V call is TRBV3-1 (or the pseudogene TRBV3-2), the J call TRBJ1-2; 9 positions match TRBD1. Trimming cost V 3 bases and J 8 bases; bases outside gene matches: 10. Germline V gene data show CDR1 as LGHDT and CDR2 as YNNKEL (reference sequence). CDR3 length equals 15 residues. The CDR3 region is CASSQGRDRVQGYTF. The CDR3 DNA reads TGTGCCAGCAGCCAGGGCCGGGACAGGGTACAGGGCTACACCTTC.

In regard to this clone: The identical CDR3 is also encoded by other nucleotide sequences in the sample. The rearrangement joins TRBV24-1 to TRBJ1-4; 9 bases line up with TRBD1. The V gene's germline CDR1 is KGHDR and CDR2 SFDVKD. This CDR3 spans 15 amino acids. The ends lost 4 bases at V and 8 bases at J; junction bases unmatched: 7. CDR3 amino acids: CATSDPGQGDEKLFF. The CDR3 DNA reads TGTGCCACCAGTGACCCGGGACAGGGAGACGAAAAACTGTTTTTT.

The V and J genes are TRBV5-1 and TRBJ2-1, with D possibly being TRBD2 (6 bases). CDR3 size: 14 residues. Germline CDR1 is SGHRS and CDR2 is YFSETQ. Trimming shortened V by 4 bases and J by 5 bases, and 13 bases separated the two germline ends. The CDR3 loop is CASSPEGTNNEQFF. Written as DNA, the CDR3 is TGCGCCAGCAGCCCGGAGGGTACTAACAATGAGCAGTTCTTC.

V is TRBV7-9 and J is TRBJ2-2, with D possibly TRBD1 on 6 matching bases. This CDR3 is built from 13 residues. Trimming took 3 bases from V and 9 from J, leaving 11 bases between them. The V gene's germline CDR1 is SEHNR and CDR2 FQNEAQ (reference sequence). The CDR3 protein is CASSFGGPRELFF. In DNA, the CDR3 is TGTGCCAGCAGCTTTGGGGGCCCCCGGGAGCTGTTTTTT.

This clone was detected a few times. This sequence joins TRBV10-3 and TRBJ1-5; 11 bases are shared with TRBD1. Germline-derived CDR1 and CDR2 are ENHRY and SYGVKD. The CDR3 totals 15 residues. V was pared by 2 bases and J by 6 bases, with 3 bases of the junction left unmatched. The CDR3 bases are TGTGCCATCAGTGAGGGACAGGGGGCAAGTCAGCCCCAGCATTTT. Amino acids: CAISEGQGASQPQHF.